This TCR beta chain was recorded in a study of cytomegalovirus exposure and HLA in healthy donors. PCR used 60 Vbeta primers and 13 Jbeta primers. Sequencing was performed with immunoSEQ multiplex PCR; in TCRdb, only in-frame clones are kept and a portion is missing. The table includes about 120,000 clones, over 75% detected once. Study outcomes and limitations: The study reported that TCR beta sequences accurately predicted HLA-A and HLA-B alleles in most subjects. Most sequenced TCRs were rare (though some public TCRs occurred in many donors).

This clone has a handful of counts. Its specificity is not known. Sequenced sample: PBMCs. The receptor's source is a man younger than 35 in good health and CMV-seropositive.

CDR3 DNA sequence: TGTGCCAGCAGACAACAGGGGGCGGGTGAAAAACTGTTTTTT. Translated, it gives CASRQQGAGEKLFF. This chain connects TRBV28 to TRBJ1-4; 9 bases match TRBD1. CDR3 length: 14 amino acids. The junction had 6 bases not matched to a gene; V was cut back by 6 bases and J by 7 bases. Germline assignment: CDR1 MDHEN and CDR2 SYDVKM.